Below, 18 T cell receptor beta chains from the same sample are listed, as sequenced in a study of T cell changes during pregnancy in multiple sclerosis. This table comes from immunoSEQ multiplex PCR, and its TCRdb copy is limited to in-frame clones, with some not included. The sample holds 95,000 to 150,000 clones; approximately 93% are singletons and the top ten take roughly 6.2%. Sequencing used peripheral blood, obtained before pregnancy. The origin of the receptors is a female donor with multiple sclerosis, enrolled in a pregnancy study.

This clone was seen just once. This chain links TRBV6-1 with TRBJ1-5; D uncertain. Trimming took off 6 bases at V and 2 bases at J, with 14 bases between the two ends. This CDR3 is 15 amino acids long. Germline V gene data show CDR1 as MNHNS and CDR2 as SASEGT. DNA for the CDR3: TGTGCCAGCAGCCGGGAGGCTACGGGCAATCAGCCCCAGCATTTT. Translation: CASSREATGNQPQHF.

The rearrangement links TRBV27 to TRBJ2-2; the D is unclear. Germline CDR1 and CDR2: MNHEY and SMNVEV (reference sequence). With 6 bases removed from V and 6 bases from J, the gap between germline ends came to 8 bases. This CDR3 spans 12 amino acids. CDR3 coding DNA: TGTGCCAGCAGATTCTCCTCCGGGGAGCTGTTTTTT. It specifies CASRFSSGELFF.

This clone was detected only once. This chain joins TRBV7-9 and TRBJ1-4; the match to TRBD1 covers 8 bases. The ends lost 5 bases at V and 7 bases at J; junction bases unmatched: 9. Germline V lookup: CDR1 SEHNR, CDR2 FQNEAQ (reference sequence). CDR3 length equals 15 residues. CDR3 nucleotide sequence: TGTGCCAGCAGCCCCTGGACAGGGAAGGGTGAAAAACTGTTTTTT. This gives the protein CASSPWTGKGEKLFF.

V is TRBV7-6 and J is TRBJ2-6; D perhaps matches TRBD2 (5 bases). The CDR3 length is 17 residues. Germline CDR1 and CDR2: SGHVS and FNYEAQ. The germline V and J ends were trimmed by 1 base and 0 bases, with 10 bases remaining between them. This CDR3 reads CASSLVRDHSGANVLTF. The CDR3, as DNA: TGTGCCAGCAGCTTAGTGAGGGATCACTCTGGGGCCAACGTCCTGACTTTC. Looking up the rest from reference TRBV7-6 and TRBJ2-6 gives the full variable domain: GAGVSQSPRYKVTKRGQDVALRCDPISGHVSLYWYRQALGQGPEFLTYFNYEAQQDKSGLPNDRFSAERPEGSISTLTIQRTEQRDSAMYRCASSLVRDHSGANVLTFGAGSRLTVL.

The chain employs TRBV18 and TRBJ1-4, with TRBD1 matching over 11 bases. The CDR3 runs 19 residues. CDR1 is KGHSH, CDR2 LQKENI, per germline. The V gene end was trimmed by 1 base and the J gene end by 7 bases; junction bases not matched to a gene: 14. CDR3 nucleotide sequence: TGTGCCAGCTCACCACTACCCGGGACAGGGGGGTTCGGAGTTGAAAAACTGTTTTTT. This translates into CASSPLPGTGGFGVEKLFF.

The chain joins TRBV19 to TRBJ1-5, with D unclear. Trimming cost V 0 bases and J 2 bases, with 5 bases left between them. The CDR3 runs 14 residues. Germline CDR1 reads LNHDA; CDR2 reads SQIVND (reference sequence). Here the CDR3 reads CASSIEAGNQPQHF. In DNA form, the CDR3 reads TGTGCCAGTAGTATAGAGGCAGGCAATCAGCCCCAGCATTTT.

The chain couples TRBV18 to TRBJ2-1; 7 nucleotides match TRBD2. The length of the CDR3 is 16 residues. The germline gives CDR1 KGHSH, CDR2 LQKENI. J was trimmed by 4 bases and V by 1 base; bases with no gene match: 7. The DNA for the CDR3 is TGTGCCAGCTCACCACGGAAGGGAGGGTCTTACAATGAGCAGTTCTTC. It translates to CASSPRKGGSYNEQFF.

The chain combines TRBV11-1 with TRBJ1-5, with a tentative D call TRBD1 (5 bases). V was trimmed by 0 bases and J by 3 bases, leaving 9 bases between them. The V gene's germline CDR1 is SGHAT and CDR2 FQDESV (reference sequence). The CDR3 has 15 amino acids. The chain's CDR3 is CASSLAFRANQPQHF. Here the CDR3 DNA reads TGTGCCAGCAGCTTAGCTTTCAGGGCCAATCAGCCCCAGCATTTT. Complete variable domain (other parts from reference TRBV11-1 and TRBJ1-5): EAEVAQSPRYKITEKSQAVAFWCDPISGHATLYWYRQILGQGPELLVQFQDESVVDDSQLPKDRFSAERLKGVDSTLKIQPAELGDSAMYLCASSLAFRANQPQHFGDGTRLSIL.

The chain employs TRBV7-2 and TRBJ1-5; tentative D call: TRBD1 (6 bases). V shed 1 base and J shed 2 bases, with 12 bases lying between them. This CDR3 is 16 amino acids long. Germline lookup yields CDR1 SGHTA and CDR2 FQGNSA. CDR3 loop: CASSLVRQVGNQPQHF. CDR3 coding DNA: TGTGCCAGCAGCTTAGTGAGACAGGTGGGCAATCAGCCCCAGCATTTT.

The CDR3 coding sequence is TGTGCCAGCAGTAGTCTAGCGGGAGGTGTCTACGAGCAGTACTTC. Amino acid sequence: CASSSLAGGVYEQYF. The genes are TRBV28 and TRBJ2-7; 11 nucleotides line up with TRBD2. The CDR3 length is 15 residues. The germline gives CDR1 MDHEN, CDR2 SYDVKM. V dropped 5 bases and J dropped 3; count of bases not matched to a gene: 6.

The chain combines TRBV6-5 with TRBJ1-2; no clear D. Germline lookup yields CDR1 MNHEY and CDR2 SVGAGI. The CDR3 contains 14 residues. The V end was cut by 5 bases, the J end by 2 bases, with 12 bases between. The CDR3 is CASSEFEGNYGYTF. The DNA for the CDR3 is TGTGCCAGCAGTGAATTCGAGGGAAACTATGGCTACACCTTC.

The CDR3 bases are TGTGCCAGCAGCTTAGGGGTCCGAGCGGGAGGGCCCAATGAGCAGTTCTTC. It specifies CASSLGVRAGGPNEQFF. V usage is TRBV7-2 and J usage is TRBJ2-1; 10 bases are a match to TRBD2. Germline trimming cut 1 base from V and 6 bases from J; bases unmatched to any gene: 9. The V gene's germline CDR1 is SGHTA and CDR2 FQGNSA. This CDR3 has 17 amino acids.

This rearrangement joins TRBV14 to TRBJ2-3; a possible D gene is TRBD1 (5 bases). Trimming took 5 bases from V and 9 from J, leaving 15 bases between them. The CDR3 consists of 13 residues. Germline V gives CDR1 SGHDN, CDR2 FVKESK. CDR3 nucleotide sequence: TGTGCCAGCAGCTCGATCAGGGAAGGGACGCAGTATTTT. Translated: CASSSIREGTQYF.

V and J are TRBV5-1 and TRBJ2-7; 9 nucleotides match TRBD1. After removal of 5 bases from V and 3 bases from J, the junction contained 6 bases not matched to a gene. CDR3 length: 14 residues. The germline gives CDR1 SGHRS, CDR2 YFSETQ. The CDR3 region is CASRLTGGIYEQYF. The CDR3 nucleotides are TGCGCCAGCAGATTGACAGGGGGTATCTACGAGCAGTACTTC.

The rearrangement links TRBV30 to TRBJ1-5, with 10 bases aligning to TRBD1. The junction had 1 base not matched to a gene; V was cut back by 1 base and J by 7 bases. CDR3 length: 13 residues. Per germline, CDR1 GTSNPN and CDR2 SVGIG (reference sequence). CDR3 sequence (DNA): TGTGCCTGGAGTGAGGACAGGGGGCAGCCCCAGCATTTT. It translates to CAWSEDRGQPQHF.

The CDR3 region is CASSQDRGYVYEQYF. DNA of the CDR3: TGTGCCAGCAGTCAAGACAGGGGGTACGTCTACGAGCAGTACTTC. The rearrangement joins TRBV27 to TRBJ2-7, with 9 bases identical to TRBD1. This CDR3 has 15 residues. The germline V gene has CDR1 MNHEY and CDR2 SMNVEV (reference sequence). The junction had 8 bases not matched to a gene; V was cut back by 5 bases and J by 3 bases.

The chain carries TRBV10-1 and TRBJ1-5; 11 bases match TRBD1. Germline CDR1 and CDR2: WNHNN and SYGVQD (reference sequence). The CDR3 length is 16 residues. After removal of 6 bases from V and 1 base from J, the junction contained 5 bases not matched to a gene. CDR3 DNA: TGCGCCAGCAGGGGACAGGGGGTGCTAAGCAATCAGCCCCAGCATTTT. Protein product: CASRGQGVLSNQPQHF.

The J gene is TRBJ2-1, the V gene TRBV7-3, with D possibly being TRBD2 (7 bases). Germline V gives CDR1 SGHTA, CDR2 FQGTGA. The CDR3 loop spans 13 amino acids. Deletions cut 5 bases from V and 9 bases from J, with 14 bases between. In DNA, the CDR3 is TGTGCCAGCAGCCCTGGGGCGGGGGCTGAGCAGTTCTTC. This translates into CASSPGAGAEQFF.